These T cell receptor beta chains were read from a single sample in a study of CD8 T cells in Susac syndrome. TCRdb called the immunoSEQ multiplex PCR reads again in MiXCR, with one record for every CDR3 protein. The sample lists about 210,000 distinct CDR3 sequences; approximately 94% were seen once. The source material was CD4+ T cells from PBMCs. The receptors were gathered from a human donor with Susac syndrome. Both conserved end residues are part of each CDR3.

v_call cdr3_aa
TRBV29-1 CSVGHTEAFF
TRBV5-1 CASSLDRSDNQPQHF
TRBV7-2 CASGSLATNEKLFF
TRBV2 CASYAYNEQFF
TRBV12-3/TRBV12-4 CASSFRGNSGELFF
TRBV3-1 CASSRGASGVYEQYF
TRBV6-5 CASSRQGENQPQHF
TRBV30 CACDSGENQPQHF
TRBV30 CAWRWLNTEAFF
TRBV7-9 CASAGGSELETQYF
TRBV20-1 CSASRTGGSYEQYF
TRBV3-1 CASSLTGRNNEQFF
TRBV20-1 CSASFVTGVGQPQHF
TRBV13 CASSLVGQGGSEQYF
TRBV19 CASSPRGTDTQYF
TRBV20-1 CSAFDYEQYF
TRBV6-5 CASRLVVRGQVSSPLHF
TRBV15 CATSRDHPGGNTEAFF
TRBV20-1 CSASAWGQNTEAFF
TRBV14 CASSYPGTGTEAFF
TRBV30 CAWSVDSNTEAFF
TRBV6-2/TRBV6-3 CASSYLSGQGTQYF
TRBV7-9 CASSRADYTYEQYF
TRBV19 CASTPPAEGFGYTF
TRBV10-1 CASSESGGSEQFF
TRBV5-4 CASSPPGGEQYF
TRBV12-3/TRBV12-4 CASSLGHPTDTQYF
TRBV5-1 CASSLPGNNYGYTF
TRBV30 CAWSEQSRVDTEAFF
TRBV29-1 CSVDPADEQFF
TRBV12-3/TRBV12-4 CASRRESTEAFF
TRBV11-2 CASSTGPYNSPLHF
TRBV7-2 CASSSLVGETQYF
TRBV19 CASSTEGAQYF
TRBV7-2 CASSPMGITDTQYF
TRBV11-3 CASSSRQGAGKTQYF
TRBV6-2/TRBV6-3 CASSWTNNEQYF
TRBV5-1 CASSFGGGSSYNEQFF
TRBV14 CASSSRDRNNEQFF
TRBV6-1 CASSPGTGGGYTF
TRBV7-2 CASSLGQGANQPQHF
TRBV20-1 CSASPLGPQETQYF
TRBV6-5 CASSYHLGDGSSGANVLTF
TRBV7-9 CASSLRAVDYGYTF
TRBV5-1 CASSSRTVGTNEQFF
TRBV6-1 CASNALREDTQYF
TRBV18 CASSPQRGYQETQYF
TRBV6-5 CASSPGGPEDTQYF
TRBV20-1 CSARDPWAGNTEAFF
TRBV23-1 CASSQSIGYAADTQYF
TRBV6-5 CASRPQGSTDTQYF